Listed here are 31 T cell receptor beta chains from one sample, sequenced in a study of blood T cell repertoires in COVID-19. Repertoires were generated with immunoSEQ multiplex PCR, while TCRdb's copy carries only in-frame clones and drops some. The sample includes 300,000 to 500,000 clones, 88% seen only once; the top ten take 0.95% to 1%. The sample taken for sequencing was PBMCs or T cells enriched from blood (not recorded which). These TCRs come from a woman aged 25 to 39 with acute COVID-19.

The chain employs TRBV20-1 and TRBJ1-2, with 10 bases identical to TRBD1. The V gene end was trimmed by 3 bases and the J gene end by 2 bases; junction bases not matched to a gene: 9. CDR1 is DFQATT, CDR2 SNEGSKA, per germline (reference sequence). The CDR3 is made up of 16 amino acids. This CDR3 is CSASRIRDRGNYGYTF. CDR3 coding DNA: TGCAGTGCTAGTAGGATTCGGGACAGGGGAAACTATGGCTACACCTTC.

In nucleotides, the CDR3 is TGTGCCAGCAGCTTAAAACAGGGTTCCTACGAGCAGTACTTC. Translating it yields CASSLKQGSYEQYF. The chain is built from TRBV7-3 and TRBJ2-7; D perhaps matches TRBD1 (6 bases). CDR3 size: 14 residues. CDR1 and CDR2 from the germline V gene are SGHTA and FQGTGA. V was clipped by 1 base and J by 1 base, with 8 bases between them.

The gene calls are TRBV5-4 and TRBJ2-5; 13 bases agree with TRBD2. Germline CDR1 reads SGHNT; CDR2 reads YYREEE (reference sequence). The CDR3 has 15 residues. With V trimmed by 4 bases and J by 2 bases, 2 bases remained unmatched. CDR3 DNA sequence: TGTGCCAGCAGCGGGGGACTAGCGGGACAAGAGACCCAGTACTTC. It specifies CASSGGLAGQETQYF.

This clone has just a few counts. The chain uses TRBV5-1 and TRBJ2-2, with D tentatively TRBD2 (5 bases). The CDR3 length is 15 residues. Germline loops: CDR1 SGHRS, CDR2 YFSETQ. Trimming shortened V by 2 bases and J by 6 bases, and 14 bases separated the two germline ends. CDR3 region: CASSFSGIGPGELFF. CDR3 nucleotide sequence: TGCGCCAGCAGCTTCTCCGGGATTGGTCCCGGGGAGCTGTTTTTT. The whole variable domain, remainder taken from reference TRBV5-1 and TRBJ2-2, is KAGVTQTPRYLIKTRGQQVTLSCSPISGHRSVSWYQQTPGQGLQFLFEYFSETQRNKGNFPGRFSGRQFSNSRSEMNVSTLELGDSALYLCASSFSGIGPGELFFGEGSRLTVL.

The gene calls are TRBV24-1 and TRBJ2-5; TRBD1 matches 12 bases. V lost 4 bases and J lost 1; bases outside the gene matches: 3. The CDR3 extends over 16 amino acids. CDR1 is KGHDR and CDR2 is SFDVKD in the germline V gene. This CDR3 is CATSERDRGPQETQYF. Here the CDR3 DNA reads TGTGCCACCAGTGAACGGGACAGGGGGCCCCAAGAGACCCAGTACTTC.

The CDR3 loop is CASSIRGHQPQHF. In nucleotides, the CDR3 is TGTGCCAGTAGTATCAGGGGGCACCAGCCCCAGCATTTT. V and J are TRBV19 and TRBJ1-5, with TRBD1 matching over 8 bases. V shed 3 bases, J shed 7 bases, and the junction held 2 bases outside the gene matches. The CDR3 spans 13 residues. The germline CDR1 and CDR2 sequences are LNHDA and SQIVND (reference sequence).

The chain joins TRBV5-4 to TRBJ2-4, with TRBD1 matching 9 bases. J gave up 0 bases and V 6 bases, and 16 bases lay outside the gene matches. Germline-derived CDR1 and CDR2 are SGHNT and YYREEE (reference sequence). This CDR3 contains 19 residues. CDR3 bases: TGTGCCAGCACCCGAGCCCGGGACAGGGCCTTGATAGCCAAAAACATTCAGTACTTC. Protein sequence: CASTRARDRALIAKNIQYF.

With regard to this clone: Other DNA sequences in the sample encode the same CDR3. The chain combines TRBV6-5 with TRBJ2-7; D call uncertain. CDR1 is MNHEY, CDR2 SVGAGI, per germline. Trimming cost V 6 bases and J 3 bases, with 3 bases left between them. The CDR3 contains 10 residues. For the CDR3, the DNA is TGTGCCAGCAGCCTCTACGAGCAGTACTTC. It yields the protein CASSLYEQYF.

The chain combines TRBV9 with TRBJ2-3; 9 bases are shared with TRBD2. This CDR3 has 15 amino acids. Germline V lookup: CDR1 SGDLS, CDR2 YYNGEE. Unmatched junction bases numbered 8, after V lost 5 bases and J lost 4 bases. As DNA, the CDR3 is TGTGCCAGCAGGCCGGGCGGGGGGGCCTCAGATACGCAGTATTTT. Protein: CASRPGGGASDTQYF.

The CDR3, as DNA: TGTGCCAGCCGGGGGGGGCGGAGCTGGGGTAATTCACCCCTCCACTTT. This encodes CASRGGRSWGNSPLHF. The genes are TRBV2 and TRBJ1-6, with D possibly TRBD1 on 6 matching bases. With 8 bases removed from V and 6 bases from J, the gap between germline ends came to 20 bases. This CDR3 comprises 16 residues. The V gene's germline CDR1 is SNHLY and CDR2 FYNNEI. Combining the CDR3 with reference TRBV2 and TRBJ1-6 gives the whole variable domain EPEVTQTPSHQVTQMGQEVILRCVPISNHLYFYWYRQILGQKVEFLVSFYNNEISEKSEIFDDQFSVERPDGSNFTLKIRSTKLEDSAMYFCASRGGRSWGNSPLHFGNGTRLTVT.

The CDR3 DNA is TGCGCCAGCAGCCCTGGACTAGCGGGGGATCTGTTCTTC. Encoded protein: CASSPGLAGDLFF. The chain couples TRBV4-1 to TRBJ2-1; 13 bases are shared with TRBD2. Germline V gives CDR1 MGHRA, CDR2 YSYEKL. The CDR3 has 13 amino acids. J was trimmed by 15 bases and V by 4 bases; bases with no gene match: 6.

This clone was found once. The chain employs TRBV10-3 and TRBJ2-3, with a weak D call TRBD1 (6 bases). V was clipped by 6 bases and J by 2 bases, with 15 bases between them. The CDR3 totals 15 residues. Germline CDR1 ENHRY, CDR2 SYGVKD. CDR3 nucleotides: TGTGCCATCAGGGGGGCCATGGAGGTCACAGATACGCAGTATTTT. Its protein product is CAIRGAMEVTDTQYF.

This CDR3 is CSVLTGSSYEQYF. In DNA form, the CDR3 reads TGCAGCGTTTTGACAGGCAGCTCCTACGAGCAGTACTTC. The rearrangement joins TRBV29-1 to TRBJ2-7; D perhaps matches TRBD1 (6 bases). The V and J ends lost 5 bases and 0 bases respectively, with 11 bases between them. Per the germline V gene, CDR1 is SQVTM and CDR2 is ANQGSEA. The CDR3 loop spans 13 amino acids.

This clone showed up just a few times. The rearrangement links TRBV29-1 to TRBJ1-2; D is perhaps TRBD1 (5 bases). Trimming pared 3 bases from V and 1 base from J, leaving 21 bases between. CDR1 SQVTM and CDR2 ANQGSEA come from the germline V gene. The CDR3 extends over 17 amino acids. The CDR3 bases are TGCAGCGTTGACTCGGCGACAGCTCGAAGCCTTAACTATGGCTACACCTTC. This codes for CSVDSATARSLNYGYTF.

This chain uses TRBV7-2 with TRBJ1-1, with D possibly being TRBD1 (5 bases). Germline V CDR1 and CDR2: SGHTA, FQGNSA. V lost 4 bases to trimming and J lost 8 bases, with 14 bases between them. This CDR3 has 13 amino acids. DNA for the CDR3: TGTGCCAGCAGCTACCCCGGGGGAATCGAAGCTTTCTTT. Its translation is CASSYPGGIEAFF.

This chain connects TRBV27 to TRBJ2-2; 7 bases line up with TRBD1. With V trimmed by 5 bases and J by 4 bases, 4 bases remained unmatched. The CDR3 totals 14 residues. Germline values: CDR1 MNHEY, CDR2 SMNVEV (reference sequence). The CDR3 region has the DNA TGTGCCAGCAGTCGACAGGGCCCCACCGGGGAGCTGTTTTTT. Translated, it gives CASSRQGPTGELFF.

This clone was seen once. The rearrangement joins TRBV9 to TRBJ2-7; 9 bases match TRBD1. This CDR3 contains 14 residues. V shed 4 bases, J shed 2 bases, and the junction held 4 bases outside the gene matches. Germline V CDR1 and CDR2: SGDLS, YYNGEE. Here the CDR3 reads CASSRGQGAYEQYF. CDR3 DNA: TGTGCCAGCAGCAGGGGACAGGGAGCCTACGAGCAGTACTTC.

This clone was observed a few times. The rearrangement uses TRBV7-2 and TRBJ2-1; D gene ambiguous. The CDR3 has 13 amino acids. The V end lost 3 bases, the J end lost 6 bases, and 9 bases lay between the germline ends. Germline lookup yields CDR1 SGHTA and CDR2 FQGNSA. The CDR3 spells CASSFDSVNEQFF. CDR3 in DNA: TGTGCCAGCAGCTTCGACTCAGTCAATGAGCAGTTCTTC.

The V gene is TRBV2, the J gene TRBJ2-2; maybe TRBD2 (6 bases). V lost 4 bases to trimming and J lost 4 bases, with 10 bases between them. This CDR3 contains 14 residues. Germline V gives CDR1 SNHLY, CDR2 FYNNEI. CDR3 residues: CASSVLEGTGELFF. The CDR3 bases are TGTGCCAGCAGTGTTCTGGAGGGCACCGGGGAGCTGTTTTTT.

V and J are TRBV7-2 and TRBJ1-1, with D possibly TRBD1 on 6 matching bases. The germline V gene has CDR1 SGHTA and CDR2 FQGNSA. CDR3 length: 14 amino acids. Trimming took off 5 bases at V and 5 bases at J, with 15 bases between the two ends. The CDR3 region is CASSRSGDRTEAFF. The DNA of the CDR3 is TGTGCCAGCAGCCGCTCAGGGGATCGTACTGAAGCTTTCTTT.

Points on this clone: At one end, the junction sequence differs from germline, possibly due to a read error. The chain employs TRBV7-6 and TRBJ1-3; D not resolved. The CDR3 sequence is 13 residues long. Germline CDR1 and CDR2: SGHVS and FNYEAQ. CDR3 DNA sequence: TGTGCCAGCAGGGCTAGTTCTGCAAACACCATATATTTT. Its protein is CASRASSANTIYF.

In its sample, this clone was seen once. The chain has TRBV25-1 and TRBJ2-2; no clear D. Germline V CDR1 and CDR2: MGHDK, SYGVNS. The CDR3 is 16 residues long. With 2 bases removed from V and 5 bases from J, the gap between germline ends came to 15 bases. CDR3 nucleotides: TGTGCCAGCAGTGAAGCGGCCCTAAGTACAACCGGGGAGCTGTTTTTT. Its translation: CASSEAALSTTGELFF.

This chain connects TRBV9 to TRBJ2-1; TRBD2 matches at 9 bases. Germline-derived CDR1 and CDR2 are SGDLS and YYNGEE. Germline trimming cut 4 bases from V and 7 bases from J; bases unmatched to any gene: 12. This CDR3 is 16 amino acids long. The DNA for the CDR3 is TGTGCCAGCAGCCAGACGGAGGGACTAGCCGTGAATGAGCAGTTCTTC. It is translated as CASSQTEGLAVNEQFF.

The chain combines TRBV5-1 with TRBJ2-2, with TRBD2 matching over 7 bases. The trim removed 4 bases at V and 3 bases at J, leaving 9 bases unmatched. This CDR3 has 16 residues. The germline gives CDR1 SGHRS, CDR2 YFSETQ. The CDR3 nucleotides read TGCGCCAGCAGCGTAGGGAGGGAGCGACACACCGGGGAGCTGTTTTTT. Translated: CASSVGRERHTGELFF.

V usage is TRBV19 and J usage is TRBJ2-7; no definite D call. V was shortened by 6 bases and J by 1 base, with 10 bases between the two germline ends. The length of the CDR3 is 13 residues. Germline CDR1 and CDR2: LNHDA and SQIVND (reference sequence). The CDR3 nucleotides are TGTGCCAGTAGCCCCGACGGGTCCTACGAGCAGTACTTC. Translated, it gives CASSPDGSYEQYF.

The gene calls are TRBV30 and TRBJ2-4; 12 bases fit TRBD2. Germline CDR1 reads GTSNPN; CDR2 reads SVGIG (reference sequence). This CDR3 has 13 amino acids. Trimming took 0 bases from V and 13 from J; bases not matched to a gene: 4. The DNA for the CDR3 is TGTGCCTGGAGTGTGGTTCTAGCGGGGGGGCAGTACTTC. As protein: CAWSVVLAGGQYF.

This clone has just a few counts. The rearrangement uses TRBV9 and TRBJ1-2; 7 positions match TRBD1. Trimming took 0 bases from V and 7 from J; bases not matched to a gene: 6. In germline, CDR1 is SGDLS, CDR2 YYNGEE. The CDR3 runs 14 residues. The CDR3 sequence is CASSVDPTGIGYTF. DNA of the CDR3: TGTGCCAGCAGCGTAGACCCGACAGGGATTGGCTACACCTTC.

This clone was recorded a few times. The chain recombines TRBV6-4 with TRBJ2-3; a weak D match, TRBD2 (6 bases). The V and J ends lost 4 bases and 2 bases respectively, with 10 bases between them. The CDR3 is 14 amino acids. Per germline, CDR1 MRHNA and CDR2 SNTAGT. CDR3 protein: CASSAGGATDTQYF. DNA of the CDR3: TGTGCCAGCAGTGCCGGGGGAGCCACAGATACGCAGTATTTT.

The chain links TRBV2 to TRBJ2-7; D gene ambiguous. Trimming took 10 bases from V and 3 from J, leaving 13 bases between them. Germline V CDR1 and CDR2: SNHLY, FYNNEI. The CDR3 extends over 12 amino acids. CDR3 nucleotide sequence: TGTGCCACCCTCGGCCGGAGCTACGAGCAGTACTTC. The encoded protein is CATLGRSYEQYF.

This clone was detected only once. This sequence joins TRBV19 and TRBJ1-1, with D possibly TRBD1 on 6 matching bases. CDR3 size: 11 residues. The V and J ends lost 11 bases and 5 bases respectively, with 12 bases between them. Germline CDR1 is LNHDA and CDR2 is SQIVND (reference sequence). The CDR3, as DNA: TGTGCCGCACAGGGTAGGACTGAAGCTTTCTTT. Translating it yields CAAQGRTEAFF.

The chain combines TRBV30 with TRBJ1-5; D remains ambiguous. The CDR3 runs to 13 residues. The germline CDR1 and CDR2 sequences are GTSNPN and SVGIG (reference sequence). V was trimmed by 5 bases and J by 9 bases, leaving 17 bases between them. CDR3 DNA: TGTGCCTGGTCTAGTGGCGATATGGGGCCCCAGCATTTT. This sequence encodes CAWSSGDMGPQHF.